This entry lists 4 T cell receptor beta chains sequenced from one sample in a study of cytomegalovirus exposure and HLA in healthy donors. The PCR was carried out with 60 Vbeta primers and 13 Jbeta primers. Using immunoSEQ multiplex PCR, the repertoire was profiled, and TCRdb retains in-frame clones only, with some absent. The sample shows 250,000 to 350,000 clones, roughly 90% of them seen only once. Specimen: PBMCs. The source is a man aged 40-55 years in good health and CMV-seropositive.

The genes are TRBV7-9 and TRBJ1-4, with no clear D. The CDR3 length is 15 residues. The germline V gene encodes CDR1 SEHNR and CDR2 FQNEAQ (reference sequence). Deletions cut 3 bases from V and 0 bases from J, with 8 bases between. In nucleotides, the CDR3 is TGTGCCAGCAGCTTTAACAGTGCAACTAATGAAAAACTGTTTTTT. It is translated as CASSFNSATNEKLFF.

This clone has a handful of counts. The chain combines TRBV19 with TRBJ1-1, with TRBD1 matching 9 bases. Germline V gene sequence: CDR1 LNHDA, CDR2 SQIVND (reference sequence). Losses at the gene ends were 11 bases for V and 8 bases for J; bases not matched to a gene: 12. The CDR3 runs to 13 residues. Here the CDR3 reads CAAFIDRGREAFF. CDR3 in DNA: TGTGCCGCCTTCATAGACAGGGGGAGGGAAGCTTTCTTT.

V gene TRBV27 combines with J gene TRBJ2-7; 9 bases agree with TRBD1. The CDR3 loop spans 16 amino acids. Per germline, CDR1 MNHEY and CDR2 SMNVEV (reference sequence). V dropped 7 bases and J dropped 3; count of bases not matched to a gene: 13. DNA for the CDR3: TGTGCCAGCAAAAACACAGGGGGCCCCTCAAGCTACGAGCAGTACTTC. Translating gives CASKNTGGPSSYEQYF.

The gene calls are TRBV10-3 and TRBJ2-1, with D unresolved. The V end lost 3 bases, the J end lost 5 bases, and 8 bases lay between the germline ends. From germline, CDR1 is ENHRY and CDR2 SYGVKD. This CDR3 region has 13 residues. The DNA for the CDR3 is TGTGCCATCAGTGATACAGCTGACAATGAGCAGTTCTTC. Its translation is CAISDTADNEQFF.